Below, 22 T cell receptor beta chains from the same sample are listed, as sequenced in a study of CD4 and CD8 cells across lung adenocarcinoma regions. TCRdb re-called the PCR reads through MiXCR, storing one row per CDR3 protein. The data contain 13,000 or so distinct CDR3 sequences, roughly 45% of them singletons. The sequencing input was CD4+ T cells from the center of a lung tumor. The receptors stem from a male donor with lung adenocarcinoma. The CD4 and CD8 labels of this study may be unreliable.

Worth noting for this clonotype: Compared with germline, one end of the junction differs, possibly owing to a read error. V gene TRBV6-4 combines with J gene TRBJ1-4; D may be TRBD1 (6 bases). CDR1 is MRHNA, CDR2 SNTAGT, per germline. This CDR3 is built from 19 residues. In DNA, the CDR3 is TGTGCCAGCACTGACCCCACCGGGACACTGGTGGGGGGGAGTGAAAAACTGTTTTTT. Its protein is CASTDPTGTLVGGSEKLFF.

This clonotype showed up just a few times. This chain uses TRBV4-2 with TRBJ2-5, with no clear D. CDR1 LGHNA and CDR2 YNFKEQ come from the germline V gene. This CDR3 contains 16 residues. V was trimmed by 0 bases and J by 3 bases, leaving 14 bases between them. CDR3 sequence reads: CASSQDLVGSEETQYF. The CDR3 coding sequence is TGTGCCAGCAGCCAAGATCTGGTGGGATCTGAAGAGACCCAGTACTTC.

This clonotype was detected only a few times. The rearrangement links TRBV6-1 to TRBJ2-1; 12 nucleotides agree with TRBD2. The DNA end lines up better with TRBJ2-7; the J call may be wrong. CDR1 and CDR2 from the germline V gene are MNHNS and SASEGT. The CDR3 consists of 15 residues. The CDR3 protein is CASSERLAGAYEQYF. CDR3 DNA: TGTGCCAGCAGTGAACGACTAGCGGGAGCGTACGAGCAGTACTTC.

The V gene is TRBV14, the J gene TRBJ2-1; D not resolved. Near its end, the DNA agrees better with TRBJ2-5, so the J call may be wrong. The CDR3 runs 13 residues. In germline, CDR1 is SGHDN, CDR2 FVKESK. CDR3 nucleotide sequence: TGTGCCAGCAGCCAAGATAATAGCGAGACCCAGTACTTC. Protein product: CASSQDNSETQYF.

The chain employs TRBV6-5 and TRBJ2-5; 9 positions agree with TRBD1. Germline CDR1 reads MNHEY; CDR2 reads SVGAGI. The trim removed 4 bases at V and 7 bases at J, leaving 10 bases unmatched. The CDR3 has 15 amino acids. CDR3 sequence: CASSSPGQGMGTQYF. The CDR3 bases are TGTGCCAGCAGTTCCCCGGGACAGGGTATGGGGACCCAGTACTTC.

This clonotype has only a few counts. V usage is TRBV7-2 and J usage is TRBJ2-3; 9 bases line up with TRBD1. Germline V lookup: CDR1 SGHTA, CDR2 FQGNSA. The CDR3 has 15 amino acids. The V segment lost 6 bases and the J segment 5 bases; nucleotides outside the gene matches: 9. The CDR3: CASSLHRGLVDTQYF. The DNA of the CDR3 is TGTGCCAGCAGTTTGCACAGGGGGCTTGTAGATACGCAGTATTTT. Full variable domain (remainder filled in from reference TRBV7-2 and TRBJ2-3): GAGVSQSPSNKVTEKGKDVELRCDPISGHTALYWYRQSLGQGLEFLIYFQGNSAPDKSGLPSDRFSAERTGGSVSTLTIQRTQQEDSAVYLCASSLHRGLVDTQYFGPGTRLTVL.

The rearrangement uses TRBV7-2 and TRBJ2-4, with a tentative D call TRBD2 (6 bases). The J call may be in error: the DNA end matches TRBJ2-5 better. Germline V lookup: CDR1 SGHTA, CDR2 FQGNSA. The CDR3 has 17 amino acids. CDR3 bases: TGTGCCAGCAGGGTTGGAGGGAGTGTCTGGGGAAGAGAGACCCAGTACTTC. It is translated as CASRVGGSVWGRETQYF.

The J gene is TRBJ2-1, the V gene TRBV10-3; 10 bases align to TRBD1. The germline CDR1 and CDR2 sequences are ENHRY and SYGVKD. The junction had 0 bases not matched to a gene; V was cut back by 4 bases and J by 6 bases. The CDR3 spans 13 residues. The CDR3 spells CAISGDRGNEQFF. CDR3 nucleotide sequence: TGTGCCATCAGTGGGGACAGGGGCAATGAGCAGTTCTTC.

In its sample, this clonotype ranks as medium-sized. CDR3 sequence: CASSFPRLAGGPMDTQYF. CDR3 bases: TGTGCCAGCAGTTTTCCTCGACTAGCGGGAGGGCCGATGGATACGCAGTATTTT. This rearrangement joins TRBV6-6 to TRBJ2-3, with 14 bases fitting TRBD2. The CDR3 contains 18 residues. From germline, CDR1 is MNHNY and CDR2 SVGAGI (reference sequence). V was clipped by 4 bases and J by 6 bases; unmatched bases: 12.

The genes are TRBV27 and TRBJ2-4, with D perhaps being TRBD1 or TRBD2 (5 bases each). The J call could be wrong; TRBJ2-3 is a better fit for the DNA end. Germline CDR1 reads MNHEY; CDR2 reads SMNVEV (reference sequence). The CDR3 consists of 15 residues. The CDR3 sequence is CASGTGLQYTNIQYF. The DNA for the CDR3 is TGTGCCAGCGGGACGGGGCTTCAATACACAAACATTCAGTATTTT.

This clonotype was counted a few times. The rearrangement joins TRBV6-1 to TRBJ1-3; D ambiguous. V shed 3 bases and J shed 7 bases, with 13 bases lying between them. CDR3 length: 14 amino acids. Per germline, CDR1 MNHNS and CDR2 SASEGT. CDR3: CASSEAQALNTIYF. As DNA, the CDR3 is TGTGCCAGCAGTGAGGCTCAGGCCCTGAACACCATATATTTT.

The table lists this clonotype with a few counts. CDR3 region: CASSQVSVGEQFF. In DNA form, the CDR3 reads TGTGCCAGCAGCCAAGTTAGTGTCGGTGAGCAGTTCTTC. The chain uses TRBV4-2 and TRBJ2-1; no clear D gene. Looked up from germline, CDR1 is LGHNA and CDR2 is YNFKEQ. V lost 1 base, J lost 9 bases, and 10 bases lay in between. This CDR3 spans 13 amino acids.

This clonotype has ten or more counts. In nucleotides, the CDR3 is TGTGCCAGCAGTGGGGGCGCTGGGGCCAACGTCCTGACTTTC. It encodes CASSGGAGANVLTF. This sequence joins TRBV6-4 and TRBJ2-6; D might be TRBD1 (5 bases). Germline assignment: CDR1 MRHNA and CDR2 SNTAGT. The ends were cut back, 4 bases at V and 2 bases at J, with 6 bases in the middle. The CDR3 sequence is 14 residues long.

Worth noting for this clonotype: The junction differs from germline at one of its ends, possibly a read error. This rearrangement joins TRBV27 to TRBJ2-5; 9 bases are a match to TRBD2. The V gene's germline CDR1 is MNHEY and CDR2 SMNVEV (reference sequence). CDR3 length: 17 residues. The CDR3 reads CASSSGGGGRDQDTQYF. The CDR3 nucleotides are TGTGCCAGCAGCTCGGGCGGGGGGGGCCGTGACCAAGACACCCAGTACTTC.

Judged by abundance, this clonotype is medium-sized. CDR3 amino acids: CASSYVSSGTNEQFF. The CDR3 DNA sequence: TGTGCCAGCAGTTACGTTTCTAGCGGGACGAATGAGCAGTTCTTC. This rearrangement joins TRBV6-6 to TRBJ2-1; 9 nucleotides match TRBD2. The CDR3 sequence is 15 residues long. J lost 7 bases, V lost 2 bases, and 6 bases had no gene match. Germline lookup yields CDR1 MNHNY and CDR2 SVGAGI (reference sequence).

CDR3 residues: CASSELAGADTQYF. CDR3 coding DNA: TGTGCCAGCAGTGAACTAGCGGGAGCAGATACGCAGTATTTT. The chain carries TRBV6-1 and TRBJ2-3, with TRBD2 identical over 10 bases. This CDR3 comprises 14 residues. The germline V gene has CDR1 MNHNS and CDR2 SASEGT. The V and J ends lost 2 bases and 4 bases, in that order; junction bases with no gene match: 0.

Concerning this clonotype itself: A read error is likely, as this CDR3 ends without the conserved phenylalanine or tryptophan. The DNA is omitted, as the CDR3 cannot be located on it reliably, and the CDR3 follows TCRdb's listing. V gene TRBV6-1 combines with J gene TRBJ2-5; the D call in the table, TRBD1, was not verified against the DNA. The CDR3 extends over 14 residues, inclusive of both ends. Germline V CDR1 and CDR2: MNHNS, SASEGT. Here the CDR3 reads CASSPVGAWETQLS.

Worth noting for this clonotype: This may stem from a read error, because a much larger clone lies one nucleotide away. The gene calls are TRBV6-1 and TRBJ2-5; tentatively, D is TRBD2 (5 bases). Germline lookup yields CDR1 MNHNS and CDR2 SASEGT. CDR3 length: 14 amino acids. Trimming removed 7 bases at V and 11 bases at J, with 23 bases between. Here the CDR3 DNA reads TGTGCCAGCACGGGGAGCCTAGCCTACAATGAGCAGTACTTC. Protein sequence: CASTGSLAYNEQYF.

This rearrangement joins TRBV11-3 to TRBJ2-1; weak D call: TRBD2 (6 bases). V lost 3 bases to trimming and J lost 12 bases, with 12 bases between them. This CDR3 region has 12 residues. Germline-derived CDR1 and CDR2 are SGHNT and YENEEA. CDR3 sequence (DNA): TGTGCCAGCAGCTTGTTGGAGGGAATGCAGTTCTTC. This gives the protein CASSLLEGMQFF.

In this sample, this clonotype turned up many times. CDR3 region: CASSYGHPTDTQYF. For the CDR3, the DNA is TGTGCCAGCAGTTACGGACACCCCACAGATACGCAGTATTTT. The V and J genes are TRBV6-5 and TRBJ2-3; TRBD1 is a possible D gene (5 bases). The CDR3 consists of 14 residues. Deletions cut 2 bases from V and 2 bases from J, with 8 bases between. Per the germline V gene, CDR1 is MNHEY and CDR2 is SVGAGI.

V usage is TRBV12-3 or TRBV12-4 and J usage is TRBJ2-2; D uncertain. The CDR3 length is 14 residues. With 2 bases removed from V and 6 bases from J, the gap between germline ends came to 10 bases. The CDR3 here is CASSLSRIAGELFF. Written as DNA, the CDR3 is TGTGCCAGCAGTTTATCTAGAATTGCCGGGGAGCTGTTTTTT.

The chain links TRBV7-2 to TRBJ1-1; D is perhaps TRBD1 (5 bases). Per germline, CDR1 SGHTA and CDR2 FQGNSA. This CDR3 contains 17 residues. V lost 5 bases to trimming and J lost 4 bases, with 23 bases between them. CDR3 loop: CASSGGRLSLRGTEAFF. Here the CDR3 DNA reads TGTGCCAGCAGCGGGGGGAGATTATCCCTACGGGGCACTGAAGCTTTCTTT.